The following is a TCR beta chain sequence with its context. Its specificity is not known. The repertoire was sequenced with immunoSEQ multiplex PCR; TCRdb's copy has only in-frame clones and lacks some. The sample includes about 110,000 clones, over 75% of them seen just once. The data stem from a study of T cell responses to AZD1222 COVID-19 vaccine. Notes on the study in general: Possibly, clonal diversity was underestimated; donors were largely white British and included more females. CD4 TCRs linked to vaccination spanned spike, dominating at 160-218 and 743-854. Just a handful of AZD1222 recipients tested seropositive at baseline.

The CDR3 has 14 amino acids. CDR1 is SGHRS, CDR2 YFSETQ, per germline. The ends lost 4 bases at V and 0 bases at J; junction bases unmatched: 3. The clonotype comes from an adult in good health. The sample was peripheral blood, taken on day 0 of MenACWY control vaccination. This rearrangement joins TRBV5-1 to TRBJ1-1, with 7 bases fitting TRBD1. CDR3 coding DNA: TGCGCCAGCAGCCAAGACAGGGTGAACACTGAAGCTTTCTTT. It codes for CASSQDRVNTEAFF.